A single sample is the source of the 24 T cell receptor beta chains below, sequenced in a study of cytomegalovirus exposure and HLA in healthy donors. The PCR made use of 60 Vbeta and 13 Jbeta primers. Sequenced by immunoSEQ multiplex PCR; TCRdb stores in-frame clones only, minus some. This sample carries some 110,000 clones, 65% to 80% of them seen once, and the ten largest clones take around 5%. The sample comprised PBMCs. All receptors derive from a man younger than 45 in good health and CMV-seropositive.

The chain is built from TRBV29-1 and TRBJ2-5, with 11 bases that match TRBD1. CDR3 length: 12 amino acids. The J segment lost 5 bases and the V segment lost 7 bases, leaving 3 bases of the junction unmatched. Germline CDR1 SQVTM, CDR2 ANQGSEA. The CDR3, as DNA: TGCAGCGGGGGACAGGGGGGGGAGACCCAGTACTTC. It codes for CSGGQGGETQYF.

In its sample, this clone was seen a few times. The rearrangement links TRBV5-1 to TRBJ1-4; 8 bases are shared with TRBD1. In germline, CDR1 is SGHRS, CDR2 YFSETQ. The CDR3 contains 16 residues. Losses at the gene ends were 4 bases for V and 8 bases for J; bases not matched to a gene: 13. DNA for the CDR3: TGCGCCAGCAGCCTTGGGTTGACAGGGGTGGAGGAAAAACTGTTTTTT. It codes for CASSLGLTGVEEKLFF.

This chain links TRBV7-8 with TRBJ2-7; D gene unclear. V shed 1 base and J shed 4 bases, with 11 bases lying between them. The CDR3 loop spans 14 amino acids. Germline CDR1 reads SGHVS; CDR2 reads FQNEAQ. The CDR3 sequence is CASSLVWSLYEQYF. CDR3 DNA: TGTGCCAGCAGCTTAGTGTGGTCCCTATACGAGCAGTACTTC.

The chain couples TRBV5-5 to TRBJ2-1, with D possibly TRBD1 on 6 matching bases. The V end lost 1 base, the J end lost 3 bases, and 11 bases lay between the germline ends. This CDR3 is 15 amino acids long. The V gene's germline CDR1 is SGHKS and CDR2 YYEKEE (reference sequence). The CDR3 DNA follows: TGTGCCAGCAGCTTGTTACAGGGTCACTACAATGAGCAGTTCTTC. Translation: CASSLLQGHYNEQFF. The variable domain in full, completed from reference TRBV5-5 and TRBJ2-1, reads DAGVTQSPTHLIKTRGQQVTLRCSPISGHKSVSWYQQVLGQGPQFIFQYYEKEERGRGNFPDRFSARQFPNYSSELNVNALLLGDSALYLCASSLLQGHYNEQFFGPGTRLTVL.

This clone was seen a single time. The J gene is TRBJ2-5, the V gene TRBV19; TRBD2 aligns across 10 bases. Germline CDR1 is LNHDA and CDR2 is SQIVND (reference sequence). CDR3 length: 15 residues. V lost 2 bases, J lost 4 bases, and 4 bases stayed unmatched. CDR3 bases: TGTGCCAGTAGTATAACTAGCGGGGACGGAGAGACCCAGTACTTC. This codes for CASSITSGDGETQYF.

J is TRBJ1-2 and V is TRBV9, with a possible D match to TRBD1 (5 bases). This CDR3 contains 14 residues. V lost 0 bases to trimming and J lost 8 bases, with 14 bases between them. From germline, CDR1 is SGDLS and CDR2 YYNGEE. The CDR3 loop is CASSVGSTVRGYTF. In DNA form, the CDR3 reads TGTGCCAGCAGCGTAGGGTCGACAGTCCGCGGCTACACCTTC. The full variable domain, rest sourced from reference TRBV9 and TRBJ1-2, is DSGVTQTPKHLITATGQRVTLRCSPRSGDLSVYWYQQSLDQGLQFLIQYYNGEERAKGNILERFSAQQFPDLHSELNLSSLELGDSALYFCASSVGSTVRGYTFGSGTRLTVV.

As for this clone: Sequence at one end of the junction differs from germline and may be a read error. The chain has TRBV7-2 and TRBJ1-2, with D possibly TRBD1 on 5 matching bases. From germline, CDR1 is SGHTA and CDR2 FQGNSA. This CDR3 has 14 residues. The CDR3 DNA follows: TGTGCCAGCAGCTTAGCAGGAGGGGCGTCTGGCTACCCCTTC. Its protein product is CASSLAGGASGYPF.

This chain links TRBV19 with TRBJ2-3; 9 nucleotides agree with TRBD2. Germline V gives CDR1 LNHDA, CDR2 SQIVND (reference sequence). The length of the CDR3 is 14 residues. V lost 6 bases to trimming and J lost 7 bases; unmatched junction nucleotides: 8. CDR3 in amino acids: CASSQAGGANTQYF. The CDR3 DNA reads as TGTGCCAGTAGCCAAGCGGGGGGAGCGAATACGCAGTATTTT.

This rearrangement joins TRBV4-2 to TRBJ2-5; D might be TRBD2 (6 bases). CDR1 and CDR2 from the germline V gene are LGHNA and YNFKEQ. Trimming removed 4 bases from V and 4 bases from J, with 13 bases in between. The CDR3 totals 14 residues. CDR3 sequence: CASSPGGVRETQYF. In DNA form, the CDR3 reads TGTGCCAGCAGCCCAGGCGGGGTTCGAGAGACCCAGTACTTC.

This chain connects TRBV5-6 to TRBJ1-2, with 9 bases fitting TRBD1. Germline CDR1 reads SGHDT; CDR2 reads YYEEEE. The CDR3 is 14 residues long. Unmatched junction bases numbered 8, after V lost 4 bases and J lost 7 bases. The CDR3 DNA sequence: TGTGCCAGCAGCAAGGGGGACAGGGCGGGTGGCTACACCTTC. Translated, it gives CASSKGDRAGGYTF.

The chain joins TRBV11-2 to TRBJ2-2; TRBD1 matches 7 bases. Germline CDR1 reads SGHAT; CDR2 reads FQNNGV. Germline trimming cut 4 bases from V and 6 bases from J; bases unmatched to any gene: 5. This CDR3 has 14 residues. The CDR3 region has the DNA TGTGCCAGCAGCTCCTTGACAGGGCCCGGGGAGCTGTTTTTT. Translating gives CASSSLTGPGELFF.

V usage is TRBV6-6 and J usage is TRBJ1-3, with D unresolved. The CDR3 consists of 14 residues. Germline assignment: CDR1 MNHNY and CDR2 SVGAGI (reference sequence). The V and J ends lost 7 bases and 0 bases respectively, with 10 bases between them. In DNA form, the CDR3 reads TGTGCCAGCACCCGGGGAGCCTCTGGAAACACCATATATTTT. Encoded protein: CASTRGASGNTIYF.

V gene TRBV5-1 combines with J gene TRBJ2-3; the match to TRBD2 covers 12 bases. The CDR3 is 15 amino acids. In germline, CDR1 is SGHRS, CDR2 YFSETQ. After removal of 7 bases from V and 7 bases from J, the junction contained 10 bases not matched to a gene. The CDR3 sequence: CASAWTSGAIYTQYF. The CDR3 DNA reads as TGCGCCAGCGCTTGGACTAGCGGGGCTATTTATACGCAGTATTTT.

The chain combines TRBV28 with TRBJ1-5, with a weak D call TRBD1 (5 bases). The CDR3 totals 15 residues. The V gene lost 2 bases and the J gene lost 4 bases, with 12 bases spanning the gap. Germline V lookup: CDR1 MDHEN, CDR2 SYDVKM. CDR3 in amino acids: CASSLGFGGNQPQHF. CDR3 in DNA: TGTGCCAGCAGTTTAGGTTTCGGGGGGAATCAGCCCCAGCATTTT.

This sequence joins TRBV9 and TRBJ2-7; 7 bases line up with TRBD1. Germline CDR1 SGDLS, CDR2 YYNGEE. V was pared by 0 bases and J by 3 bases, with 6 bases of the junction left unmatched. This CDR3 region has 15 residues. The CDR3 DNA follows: TGTGCCAGCAGCGTAGTGGGGACAGAGGACTACGAGCAGTACTTC. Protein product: CASSVVGTEDYEQYF.

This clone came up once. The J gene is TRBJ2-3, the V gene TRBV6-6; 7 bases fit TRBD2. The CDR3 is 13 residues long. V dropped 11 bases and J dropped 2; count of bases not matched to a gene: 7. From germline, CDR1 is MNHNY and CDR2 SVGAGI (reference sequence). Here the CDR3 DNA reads TGTGCCGCTGGGGGGGTCCACACAGATACGCAGTATTTT. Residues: CAAGGVHTDTQYF.

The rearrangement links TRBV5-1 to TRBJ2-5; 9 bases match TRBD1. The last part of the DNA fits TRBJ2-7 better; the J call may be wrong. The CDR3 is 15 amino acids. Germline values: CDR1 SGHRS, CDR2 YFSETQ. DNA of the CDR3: TGCGCCAGCAGCCTGACAGGGGGGAGGAACTACGAGCAGTACTTC. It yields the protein CASSLTGGRNYEQYF.

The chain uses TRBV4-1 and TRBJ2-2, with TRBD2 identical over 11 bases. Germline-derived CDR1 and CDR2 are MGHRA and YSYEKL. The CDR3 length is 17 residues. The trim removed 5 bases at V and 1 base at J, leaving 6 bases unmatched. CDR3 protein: CASSGTGTSGNTGELFF. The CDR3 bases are TGCGCCAGCAGCGGTACCGGGACTAGCGGGAACACCGGGGAGCTGTTTTTT.

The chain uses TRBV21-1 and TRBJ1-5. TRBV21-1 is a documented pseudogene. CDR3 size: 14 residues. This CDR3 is CASSKCGPGKPQHF. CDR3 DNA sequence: TGTGCCAGCAGCAAATGCGGCCCCGGGAAGCCCCAGCATTTT.

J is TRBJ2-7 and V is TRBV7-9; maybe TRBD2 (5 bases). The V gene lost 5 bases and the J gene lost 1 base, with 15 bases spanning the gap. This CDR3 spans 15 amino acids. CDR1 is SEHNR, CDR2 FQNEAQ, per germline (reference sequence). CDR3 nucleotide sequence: TGTGCCAGCAGCCCCCGTGCGGAGGAATCCTACGAGCAGTACTTC. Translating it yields CASSPRAEESYEQYF.

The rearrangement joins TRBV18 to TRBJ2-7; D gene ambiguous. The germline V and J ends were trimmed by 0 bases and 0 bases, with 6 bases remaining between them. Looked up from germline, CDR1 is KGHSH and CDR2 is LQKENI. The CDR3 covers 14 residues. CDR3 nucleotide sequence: TGTGCCAGCTCACCACCCCTTAGCTCCTACGAGCAGTACTTC. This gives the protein CASSPPLSSYEQYF.

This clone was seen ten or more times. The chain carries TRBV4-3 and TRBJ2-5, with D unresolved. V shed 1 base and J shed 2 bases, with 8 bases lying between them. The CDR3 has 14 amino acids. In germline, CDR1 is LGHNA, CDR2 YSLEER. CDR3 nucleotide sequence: TGCGCCAGCAGCCAAGGTGGCAGTCAAGAGACCCAGTACTTC. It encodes CASSQGGSQETQYF.

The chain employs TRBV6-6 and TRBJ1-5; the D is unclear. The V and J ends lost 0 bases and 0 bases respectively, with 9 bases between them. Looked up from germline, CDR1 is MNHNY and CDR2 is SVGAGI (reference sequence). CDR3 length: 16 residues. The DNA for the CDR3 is TGTGCCAGCAGTTACTCGAGGGTGTATAGCAATCAGCCCCAGCATTTT. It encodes CASSYSRVYSNQPQHF.

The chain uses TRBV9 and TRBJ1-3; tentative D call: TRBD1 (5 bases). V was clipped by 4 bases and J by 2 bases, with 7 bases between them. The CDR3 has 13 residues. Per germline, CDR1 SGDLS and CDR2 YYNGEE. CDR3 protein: CASSQGTGNTIYF. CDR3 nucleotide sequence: TGTGCCAGCAGCCAGGGTACTGGAAACACCATATATTTT.